Given below is one T cell receptor (beta chain) in context. Its target is not known. The table came from immunoSEQ multiplex PCR; TCRdb's copy has only in-frame clones and leaves some out. The repertoire holds 1.4 million to 1.5 million clones, with around 97% as singletons. These data belong to a study of shared clonotypes between healthy human individuals. General study findings and limits: Compared with clonotypes that all four donors shared, non-shared clonotypes had lower generation probabilities. In a few donors, around 5% of naive CD4 clonotypes appeared in common.

The CDR3 consists of 14 residues. Germline V gene lookup returns CDR1 MNHEY and CDR2 SMNVEV (reference sequence). Trimming pared 6 bases from V and 7 bases from J, leaving 16 bases between. Input material: naive CD4+ T cells sorted from blood. Subset here: CD45RA+ positively selected. The genes are TRBV27 and TRBJ2-4; D tentatively fits TRBD1 or TRBD2 (5 bases each). The receptor was isolated from a man younger than 40 in good health. As DNA, the CDR3 is TGTGCCAGCAGAGGGACCTTTCCCGACAACATTCAGTACTTC. Translated, it gives CASRGTFPDNIQYF.